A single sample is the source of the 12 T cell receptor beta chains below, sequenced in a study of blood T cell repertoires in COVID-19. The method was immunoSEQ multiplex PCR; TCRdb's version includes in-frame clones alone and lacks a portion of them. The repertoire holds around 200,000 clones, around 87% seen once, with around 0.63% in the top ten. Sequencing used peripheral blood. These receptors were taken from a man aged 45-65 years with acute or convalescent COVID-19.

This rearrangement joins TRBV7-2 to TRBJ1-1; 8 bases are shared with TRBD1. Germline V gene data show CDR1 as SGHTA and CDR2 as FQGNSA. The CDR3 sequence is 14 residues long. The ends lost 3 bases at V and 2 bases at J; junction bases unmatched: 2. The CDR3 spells CASSLTGDNTEAFF. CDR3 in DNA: TGTGCCAGCAGCTTGACAGGGGATAACACTGAAGCTTTCTTT. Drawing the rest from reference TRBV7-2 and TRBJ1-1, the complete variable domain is GAGVSQSPSNKVTEKGKDVELRCDPISGHTALYWYRQSLGQGLEFLIYFQGNSAPDKSGLPSDRFSAERTGGSVSTLTIQRTQQEDSAVYLCASSLTGDNTEAFFGQGTRLTVV.

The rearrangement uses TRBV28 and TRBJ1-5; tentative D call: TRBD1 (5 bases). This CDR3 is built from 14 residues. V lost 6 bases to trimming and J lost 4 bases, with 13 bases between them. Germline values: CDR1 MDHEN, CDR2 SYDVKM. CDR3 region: CASSLSQGNQPQHF. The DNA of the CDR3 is TGTGCCAGCAGCCTCTCCCAGGGTAATCAGCCCCAGCATTTT.

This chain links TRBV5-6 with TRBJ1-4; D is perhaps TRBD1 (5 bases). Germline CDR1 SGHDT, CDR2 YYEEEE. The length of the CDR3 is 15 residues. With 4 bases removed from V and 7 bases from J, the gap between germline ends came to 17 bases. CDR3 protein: CASSLRRQGSEKLFF. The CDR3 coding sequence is TGTGCCAGCAGCCTACGACGGCAGGGTTCTGAAAAACTGTTTTTT.

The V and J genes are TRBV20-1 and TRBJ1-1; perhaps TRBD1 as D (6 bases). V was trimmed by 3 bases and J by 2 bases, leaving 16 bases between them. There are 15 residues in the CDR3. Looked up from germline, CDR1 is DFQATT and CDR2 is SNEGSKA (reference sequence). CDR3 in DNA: TGCAGTGCTAGTATCGCCGACAGGACTAACACTGAAGCTTTCTTT. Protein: CSASIADRTNTEAFF.

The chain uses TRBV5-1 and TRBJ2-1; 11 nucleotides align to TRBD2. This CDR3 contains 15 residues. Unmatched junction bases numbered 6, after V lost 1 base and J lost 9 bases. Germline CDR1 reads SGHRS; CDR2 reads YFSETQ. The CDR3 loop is CASSLLTSGTSEQFF. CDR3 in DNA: TGCGCCAGCAGCTTGTTGACTAGCGGGACTAGTGAGCAGTTCTTC.

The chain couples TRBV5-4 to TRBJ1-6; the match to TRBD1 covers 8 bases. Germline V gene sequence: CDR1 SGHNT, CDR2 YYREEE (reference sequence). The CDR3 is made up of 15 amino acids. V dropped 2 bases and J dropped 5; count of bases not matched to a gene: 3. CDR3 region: CASSFPGQDNSPLHF. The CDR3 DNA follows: TGTGCCAGCAGCTTCCCGGGACAGGATAATTCACCCCTCCACTTT.

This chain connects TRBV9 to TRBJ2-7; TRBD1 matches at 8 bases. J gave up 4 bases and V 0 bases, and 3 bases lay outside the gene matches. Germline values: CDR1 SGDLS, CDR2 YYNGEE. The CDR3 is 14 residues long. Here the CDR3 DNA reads TGTGCCAGCAGCGTAGCCGGACAGGGTTACGAGCAGTACTTC. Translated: CASSVAGQGYEQYF.

The CDR3 coding sequence is TGTGCCAGCTCATTAGAGGGTGAAGCTTTCTTT. Residues: CASSLEGEAFF. This chain links TRBV18 with TRBJ1-1; D not certain. V was cut by 5 bases and J by 7 bases, with 8 bases left in between. CDR1 is KGHSH, CDR2 LQKENI, per germline. This CDR3 region has 11 residues. The variable domain in full, with the rest retrieved from reference TRBV18 and TRBJ1-1, is NAGVMQNPRHLVRRRGQEARLRCSPMKGHSHVYWYRQLPEEGLKFMVYLQKENIIDESGMPKERFSAEFPKEGPSILRIQQVVRGDSAAYFCASSLEGEAFFGQGTRLTVV.

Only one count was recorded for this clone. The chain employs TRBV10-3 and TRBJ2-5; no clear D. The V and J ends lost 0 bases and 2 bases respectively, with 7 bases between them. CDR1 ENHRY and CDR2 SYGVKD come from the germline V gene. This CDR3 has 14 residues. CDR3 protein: CAISESNRQETQYF. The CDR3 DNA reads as TGTGCCATCAGTGAGTCTAACAGACAAGAGACCCAGTACTTC.

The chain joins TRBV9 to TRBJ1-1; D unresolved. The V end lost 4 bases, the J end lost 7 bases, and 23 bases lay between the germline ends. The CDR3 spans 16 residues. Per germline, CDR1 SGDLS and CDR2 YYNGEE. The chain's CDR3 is CASSPWSPQGFIEAFF. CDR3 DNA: TGTGCCAGCAGCCCCTGGAGTCCTCAAGGATTTATTGAAGCTTTCTTT.

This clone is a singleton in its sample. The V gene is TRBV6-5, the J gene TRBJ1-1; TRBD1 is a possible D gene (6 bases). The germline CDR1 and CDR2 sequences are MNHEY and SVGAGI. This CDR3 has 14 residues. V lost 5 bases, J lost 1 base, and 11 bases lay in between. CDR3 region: CASSRQVTNTEAFF. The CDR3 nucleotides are TGTGCCAGCAGTCGACAGGTGACGAACACTGAAGCTTTCTTT.

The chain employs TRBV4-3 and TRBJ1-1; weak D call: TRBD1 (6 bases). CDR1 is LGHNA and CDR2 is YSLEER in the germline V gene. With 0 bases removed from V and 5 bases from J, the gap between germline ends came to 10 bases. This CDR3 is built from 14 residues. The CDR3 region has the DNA TGCGCCAGCAGCCAAGATTACAGGGAAACTGAAGCTTTCTTT. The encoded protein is CASSQDYRETEAFF.